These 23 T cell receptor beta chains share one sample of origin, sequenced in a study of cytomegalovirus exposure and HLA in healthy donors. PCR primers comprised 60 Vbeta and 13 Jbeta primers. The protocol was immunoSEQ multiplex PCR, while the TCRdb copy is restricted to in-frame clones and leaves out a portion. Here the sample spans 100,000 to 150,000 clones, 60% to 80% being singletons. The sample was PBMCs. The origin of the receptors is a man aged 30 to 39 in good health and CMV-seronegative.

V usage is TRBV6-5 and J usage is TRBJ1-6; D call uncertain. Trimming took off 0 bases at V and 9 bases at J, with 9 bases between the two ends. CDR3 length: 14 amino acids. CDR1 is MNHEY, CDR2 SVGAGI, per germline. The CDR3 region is CASSYSPTSSPLHF. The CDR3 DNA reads TGTGCCAGCAGTTACTCTCCGACATCTTCACCCCTCCACTTT.

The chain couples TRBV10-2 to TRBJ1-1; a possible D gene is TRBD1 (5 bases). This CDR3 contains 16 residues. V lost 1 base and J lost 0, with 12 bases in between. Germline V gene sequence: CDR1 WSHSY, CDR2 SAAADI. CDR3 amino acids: CASSELGARMNTEAFF. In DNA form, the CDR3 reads TGCGCCAGCAGTGAGTTAGGGGCGAGAATGAACACTGAAGCTTTCTTT.

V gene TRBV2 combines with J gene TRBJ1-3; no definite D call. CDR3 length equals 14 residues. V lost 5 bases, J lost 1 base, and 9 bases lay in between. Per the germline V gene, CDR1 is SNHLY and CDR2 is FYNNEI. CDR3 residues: CASSPMRSGNTIYF. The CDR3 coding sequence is TGTGCCAGCAGTCCGATGAGGTCTGGAAACACCATATATTTT.

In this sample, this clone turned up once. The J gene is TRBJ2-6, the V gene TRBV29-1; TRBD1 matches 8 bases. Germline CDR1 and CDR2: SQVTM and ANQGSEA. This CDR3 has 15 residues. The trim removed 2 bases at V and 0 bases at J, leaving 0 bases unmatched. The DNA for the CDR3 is TGCAGCGTTGAACAGGGGGCCTCTGGGGCCAACGTCCTGACTTTC. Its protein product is CSVEQGASGANVLTF.

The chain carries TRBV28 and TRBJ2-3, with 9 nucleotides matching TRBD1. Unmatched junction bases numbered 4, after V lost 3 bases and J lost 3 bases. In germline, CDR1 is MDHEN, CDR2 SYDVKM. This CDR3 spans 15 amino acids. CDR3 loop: CASSFGTGMTDTQYF. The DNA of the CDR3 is TGTGCCAGCAGTTTTGGGACAGGGATGACAGATACGCAGTATTTT.

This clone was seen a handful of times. Here the CDR3 reads CASYPQGMNTEAFF. DNA of the CDR3: TGTGCCAGCTATCCTCAGGGGATGAACACTGAAGCTTTCTTT. The rearrangement links TRBV27 to TRBJ1-1, with D tentatively TRBD1 (6 bases). CDR3 length: 14 amino acids. V dropped 8 bases and J dropped 0 bases, with 13 bases sitting between them. CDR1 and CDR2 (germline): MNHEY, SMNVEV (reference sequence).

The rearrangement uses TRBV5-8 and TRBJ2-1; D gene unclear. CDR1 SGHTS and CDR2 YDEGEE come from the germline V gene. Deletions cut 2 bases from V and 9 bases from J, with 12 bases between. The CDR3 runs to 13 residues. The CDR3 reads CASSFLSTGEQFF. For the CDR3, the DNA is TGTGCCAGCAGCTTCCTTAGTACCGGTGAGCAGTTCTTC.

The CDR3: CASSATSLGANVLTF. DNA of the CDR3: TGTGCCAGCAGCGCGACTAGCCTAGGGGCCAACGTCCTGACTTTC. The chain links TRBV7-8 to TRBJ2-6, with 7 bases fitting TRBD2. After removal of 5 bases from V and 4 bases from J, the junction contained 5 bases not matched to a gene. This CDR3 region has 15 residues. Germline V gene data show CDR1 as SGHVS and CDR2 as FQNEAQ.

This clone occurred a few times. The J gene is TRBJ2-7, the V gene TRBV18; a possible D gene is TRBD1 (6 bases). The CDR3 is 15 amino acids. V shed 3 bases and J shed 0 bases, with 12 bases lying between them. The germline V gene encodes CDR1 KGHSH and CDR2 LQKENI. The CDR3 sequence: CASSPGANPSYEQYF. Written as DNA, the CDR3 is TGTGCCAGCTCACCGGGGGCGAACCCCTCCTACGAGCAGTACTTC.

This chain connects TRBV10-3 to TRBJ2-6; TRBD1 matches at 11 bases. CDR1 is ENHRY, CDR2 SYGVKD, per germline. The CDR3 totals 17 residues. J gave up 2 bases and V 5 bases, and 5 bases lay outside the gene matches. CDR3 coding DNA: TGTGCCATCAGTCCCGGACAGGGGGCTGCTGGGGCCAACGTCCTGACTTTC. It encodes CAISPGQGAAGANVLTF.

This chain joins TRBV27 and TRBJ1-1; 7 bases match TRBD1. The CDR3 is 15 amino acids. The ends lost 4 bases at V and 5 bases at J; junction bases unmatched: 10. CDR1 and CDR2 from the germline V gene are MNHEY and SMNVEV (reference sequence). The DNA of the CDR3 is TGTGCCAGCAGTTCCGACAGGGTGCGGGGTACTGAAGCTTTCTTT. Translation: CASSSDRVRGTEAFF.

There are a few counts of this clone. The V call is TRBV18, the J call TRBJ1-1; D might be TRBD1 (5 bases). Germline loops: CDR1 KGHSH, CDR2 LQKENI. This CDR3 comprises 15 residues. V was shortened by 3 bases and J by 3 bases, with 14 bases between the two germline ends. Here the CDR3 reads CASSPFQGRDTEAFF. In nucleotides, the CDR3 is TGTGCCAGCTCACCCTTTCAGGGTAGGGACACTGAAGCTTTCTTT. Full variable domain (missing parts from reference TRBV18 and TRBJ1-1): NAGVMQNPRHLVRRRGQEARLRCSPMKGHSHVYWYRQLPEEGLKFMVYLQKENIIDESGMPKERFSAEFPKEGPSILRIQQVVRGDSAAYFCASSPFQGRDTEAFFGQGTRLTVV.

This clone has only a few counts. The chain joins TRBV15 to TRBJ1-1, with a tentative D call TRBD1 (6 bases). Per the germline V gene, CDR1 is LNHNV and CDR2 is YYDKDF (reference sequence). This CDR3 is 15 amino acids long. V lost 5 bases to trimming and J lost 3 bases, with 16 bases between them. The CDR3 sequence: CATSVTGMRDTEAFF. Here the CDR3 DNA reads TGTGCCACCAGCGTTACAGGGATGCGGGACACTGAAGCTTTCTTT.

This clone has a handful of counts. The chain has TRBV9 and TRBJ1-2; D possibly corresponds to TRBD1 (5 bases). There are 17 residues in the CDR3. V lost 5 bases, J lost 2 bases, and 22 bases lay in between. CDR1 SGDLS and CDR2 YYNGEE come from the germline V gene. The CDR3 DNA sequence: TGTGCCAGCAGTGCCCTTCCAACCAGGACAAGCAACTATGGCTACACCTTC. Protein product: CASSALPTRTSNYGYTF.

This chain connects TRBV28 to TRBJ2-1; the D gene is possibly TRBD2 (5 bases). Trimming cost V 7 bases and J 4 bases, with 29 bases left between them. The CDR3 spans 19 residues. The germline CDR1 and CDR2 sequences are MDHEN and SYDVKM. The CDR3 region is CASNGPGMERSSWYNEQFF. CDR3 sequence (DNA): TGTGCCAGCAACGGACCCGGGATGGAAAGATCCAGCTGGTACAATGAGCAGTTCTTC.

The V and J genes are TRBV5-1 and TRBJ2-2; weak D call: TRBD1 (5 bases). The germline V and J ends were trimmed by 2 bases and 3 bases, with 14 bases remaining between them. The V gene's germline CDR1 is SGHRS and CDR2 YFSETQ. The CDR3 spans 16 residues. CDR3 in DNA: TGCGCCAGCAGCTTTGACGGACAACTTCACACCGGGGAGCTGTTTTTT. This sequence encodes CASSFDGQLHTGELFF.

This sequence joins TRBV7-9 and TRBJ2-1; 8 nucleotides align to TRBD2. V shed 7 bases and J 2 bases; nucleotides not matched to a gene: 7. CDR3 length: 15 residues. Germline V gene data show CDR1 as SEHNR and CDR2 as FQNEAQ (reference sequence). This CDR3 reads CASNLVAGPYNEQFF. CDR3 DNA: TGTGCCAGCAACCTAGTAGCGGGGCCCTACAATGAGCAGTTCTTC.

In nucleotides, the CDR3 is TGCGCCAGCAGCTTTTTCGACGCAGGGCGGTACGAGCAGTACTTC. This sequence encodes CASSFFDAGRYEQYF. V gene TRBV5-1 combines with J gene TRBJ2-7; tentative D call: TRBD1 (5 bases). V lost 2 bases to trimming and J lost 4 bases, with 16 bases between them. CDR3 size: 15 residues. CDR1 and CDR2 (germline): SGHRS, YFSETQ. The variable domain in full, with the rest retrieved from reference TRBV5-1 and TRBJ2-7, is KAGVTQTPRYLIKTRGQQVTLSCSPISGHRSVSWYQQTPGQGLQFLFEYFSETQRNKGNFPGRFSGRQFSNSRSEMNVSTLELGDSALYLCASSFFDAGRYEQYFGPGTRLTVT.

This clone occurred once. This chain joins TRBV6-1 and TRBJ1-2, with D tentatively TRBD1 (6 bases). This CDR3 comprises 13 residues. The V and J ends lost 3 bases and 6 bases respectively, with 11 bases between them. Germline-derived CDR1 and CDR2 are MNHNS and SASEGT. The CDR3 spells CASSDAWGHGYTF. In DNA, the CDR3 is TGTGCCAGCAGTGATGCGTGGGGGCATGGCTACACCTTC.

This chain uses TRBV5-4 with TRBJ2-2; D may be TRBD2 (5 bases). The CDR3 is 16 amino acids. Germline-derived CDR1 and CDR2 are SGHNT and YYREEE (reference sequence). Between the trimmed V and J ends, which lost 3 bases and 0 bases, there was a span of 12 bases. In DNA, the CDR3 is TGTGCCAGCAGCTCGGGCGGGTTCGCGAACACCGGGGAGCTGTTTTTT. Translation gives CASSSGGFANTGELFF.

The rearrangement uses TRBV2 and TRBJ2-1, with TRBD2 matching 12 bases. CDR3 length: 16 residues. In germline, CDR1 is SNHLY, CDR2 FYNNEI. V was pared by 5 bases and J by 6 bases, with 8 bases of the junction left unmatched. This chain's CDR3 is CASSRLAGALGNEQFF. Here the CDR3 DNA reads TGTGCCAGCAGTCGACTAGCGGGGGCACTCGGCAATGAGCAGTTCTTC.

The CDR3 DNA is TGTGCCAGCAGTTATTCGACAGGGGAGGTTCAGAATGAGCAGTTCTTC. This gives the protein CASSYSTGEVQNEQFF. The chain is built from TRBV6-5 and TRBJ2-1, with 8 bases fitting TRBD1. This CDR3 has 16 amino acids. The junction had 11 bases not matched to a gene; V was cut back by 3 bases and J by 7 bases. Germline V gene data show CDR1 as MNHEY and CDR2 as SVGAGI.

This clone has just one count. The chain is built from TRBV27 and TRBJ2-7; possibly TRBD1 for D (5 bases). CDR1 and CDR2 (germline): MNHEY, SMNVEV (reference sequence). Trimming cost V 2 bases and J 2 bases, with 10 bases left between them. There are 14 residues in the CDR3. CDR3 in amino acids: CASSLGANPYEQYF. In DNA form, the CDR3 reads TGTGCCAGCAGTTTAGGGGCCAATCCCTACGAGCAGTACTTC.